Listed below are T cell receptor beta chains from one sample, sequenced in a study of shared clonotypes between healthy human individuals. Using immunoSEQ multiplex PCR, the repertoire was profiled, and TCRdb retains in-frame clones only, with some absent. The sample gives 700,000 to 950,000 clones, about 96% of which show up once; around 0.25% is in the top ten. What was sequenced was naive CD8+ T cells sorted from blood. These receptor sequences come from a man between 25 and 39 years old in good health. Both conserved end residues are part of each CDR3.

j_call,v_call,cdr3_aa
TRBJ2-3,TRBV7-9,CASSSTDSSTDTQYF
TRBJ1-1,TRBV2,CASSESWGNTEAFF
TRBJ1-2,TRBV9,CASSVRGNGGYTF
TRBJ1-4,TRBV7-9,CASSFLNNPANEKLFF
TRBJ1-5,TRBV10-2,CASSEGGYSNQPQHF
TRBJ2-2,TRBV9,CASSASSGSYHTGELFF
TRBJ1-2,TRBV11-2,CASSLVLEGASGYTF
TRBJ2-2,TRBV6-5,CATRIAGGDTGELFF
TRBJ2-1,TRBV6-5,CASSYGSHYNEQFF
TRBJ2-7,TRBV27,CASSLDGSTSGRASSYEQYF
TRBJ2-1,TRBV9,CASSVVGSTGVHNEQFF
TRBJ1-1,TRBV6-1,CASRTDRVNTEAFF
TRBJ1-5,TRBV6-5,CASSTGANQPQHF
TRBJ1-1,TRBV9,CASSEGGTGGTEAFF
TRBJ1-1,TRBV7-9,CASSSTGVNTEAFF
TRBJ2-7,TRBV19,CASSIIAGAYEQYF
TRBJ2-7,TRBV4-1,CASSQGLLQGTHEQYF
TRBJ2-2,TRBV6-5,CASRIQGSYTGELFF
TRBJ2-7,TRBV10-1,CASSPGTYEQYF